Listed below are T cell receptor beta chains from one sample, sequenced in a study of tumour-infiltrating T cells in Burkitt lymphoma. The protocol was immunoSEQ multiplex PCR, while the TCRdb copy is restricted to in-frame clones and leaves out a portion. The sample holds 13,000 or so clones, 85% to 90% seen once. The sequencing input was tumor tissue. These receptors were obtained from a human donor with diffuse large B-cell lymphoma. CDR3s include the opening cysteine and the closing phenylalanine or tryptophan. Each record gives: D gene, J gene, clone size, V gene, CDR3 DNA, CDR3 protein. A D gene is named only where the DNA matches it firmly. Where a row states a size, it is once, few, many or the class of an expanded clone; other rows omit it.

d_call: TRBD1
j_call: TRBJ1-1
clone_size: -
v_call: TRBV19
cdr3_nt: TGTGCCAGTAGTATAGTAGGGGGCTTAGCTGAAGCTTTCTTT
cdr3_aa: CASSIVGGLAEAFF

d_call: -
j_call: TRBJ2-3
clone_size: few
v_call: TRBV7-9
cdr3_nt: TGTGCCAGCGAACAGGGAGGGGGCGCAGATACGCAGTATTTT
cdr3_aa: CASEQGGGADTQYF

d_call: TRBD1
j_call: TRBJ1-4
clone_size: -
v_call: TRBV7-9
cdr3_nt: TGTGCCAGCAGCCCTCGGACAGGTTCGCATGAAAAACTGTTTTTT
cdr3_aa: CASSPRTGSHEKLFF

d_call: -
j_call: TRBJ1-1
clone_size: -
v_call: TRBV5-1
cdr3_nt: TGCGCCAGCAGCTTGATGGGGGACACTGAAGCTTCCTTT
cdr3_aa: CASSLMGDTEASF

d_call: -
j_call: TRBJ1-1
clone_size: -
v_call: TRBV20-1
cdr3_nt: TGCAGTGCTAGAGGATACACTGAAGCTTTCTTT
cdr3_aa: CSARGYTEAFF

d_call: TRBD1
j_call: TRBJ1-1
clone_size: -
v_call: TRBV5-1
cdr3_nt: TGCGCCAGCAGCTTACTACAGGGGCAGGACACTGAAGCTTTCTTT
cdr3_aa: CASSLLQGQDTEAFF

d_call: TRBD1
j_call: TRBJ2-5
clone_size: -
v_call: TRBV27
cdr3_nt: TGTGCCAGCAGGGTACCGGGACAGCAAGAGACCCAGTACTTC
cdr3_aa: CASRVPGQQETQYF

d_call: TRBD1
j_call: TRBJ2-1
clone_size: -
v_call: TRBV7-9
cdr3_nt: TGTGCCAGCAGCCAAATACCCCGGGACAGTGAGCAGTTCTTC
cdr3_aa: CASSQIPRDSEQFF

d_call: -
j_call: TRBJ1-2
clone_size: -
v_call: TRBV5-1
cdr3_nt: TGCGCCAGCAGCTTGACGGATCCTAACTATGGCTACACCTTC
cdr3_aa: CASSLTDPNYGYTF

d_call: TRBD2
j_call: TRBJ2-1
clone_size: -
v_call: TRBV9
cdr3_nt: TGTGCCAGCAGCGGGCTAGCGGGGGGTAGTGAGCAGTTCTTC
cdr3_aa: CASSGLAGGSEQFF

d_call: -
j_call: TRBJ2-7
clone_size: -
v_call: TRBV4-2
cdr3_nt: TGTGCCAGCAGCCAAGAAGGAAAAGCAACCTTTTACGAGCAGTACTTC
cdr3_aa: CASSQEGKATFYEQYF

d_call: -
j_call: TRBJ2-2
clone_size: -
v_call: TRBV7-2
cdr3_nt: TGTGCCAGCAGCTTAGTGAGGGGGAACACCGGGGAGCTGTTTTTT
cdr3_aa: CASSLVRGNTGELFF

d_call: TRBD2
j_call: TRBJ2-7
clone_size: -
v_call: TRBV7-2
cdr3_nt: TGTGCCAGCAGCTCCCACACTCAGGGACTAGCGCGCTACGAGCAGTACTTC
cdr3_aa: CASSSHTQGLARYEQYF

d_call: TRBD1
j_call: TRBJ1-6
clone_size: -
v_call: TRBV10-3
cdr3_nt: TGTGCCATCAGTGTCGGACAGGGAAATTCACCCCTCCACTTT
cdr3_aa: CAISVGQGNSPLHF

d_call: TRBD2
j_call: TRBJ2-5
clone_size: -
v_call: TRBV4-3
cdr3_nt: TGCGCCAGCAGCCAAGATTGGTCCATAGGAGCGGGAGCCCAAGAGACCCAGTACTTC
cdr3_aa: CASSQDWSIGAGAQETQYF

d_call: TRBD2
j_call: TRBJ2-3
clone_size: once
v_call: TRBV27
cdr3_nt: TGTGCCAGCAGTTTCACGACTAGCCCTTCTGCCGCAGATACGCAGTATTTT
cdr3_aa: CASSFTTSPSAADTQYF

d_call: TRBD2
j_call: TRBJ2-3
clone_size: -
v_call: TRBV29-1
cdr3_nt: TGCAGCGTTGAAGGTTTTAGCGGGAGTAAGGCAGATACGCAGTATTTT
cdr3_aa: CSVEGFSGSKADTQYF

d_call: TRBD2
j_call: TRBJ2-3
clone_size: -
v_call: TRBV5-6
cdr3_nt: TGTGCCAGCAGCTTGGGGGGAGGGACAGATACGCAGTATTTT
cdr3_aa: CASSLGGGTDTQYF

d_call: -
j_call: TRBJ1-1
clone_size: -
v_call: TRBV5-6
cdr3_nt: TGTGCCAGCAGCCCCCAAGTGGGAGTATTTACGAACACTGAAGCTTTCTTT
cdr3_aa: CASSPQVGVFTNTEAFF

d_call: TRBD1
j_call: TRBJ2-5
clone_size: once
v_call: TRBV5-4
cdr3_nt: TGTGCCAGCAGCAGTGGGACAGGGGGCCAAGAGACCCAGTACTTC
cdr3_aa: CASSSGTGGQETQYF

d_call: TRBD1
j_call: TRBJ1-2
clone_size: -
v_call: TRBV6-5
cdr3_nt: TGTGCCAGCAGGCCGACAGGGCCGAATTGGGGCTACACCTTC
cdr3_aa: CASRPTGPNWGYTF

d_call: TRBD2
j_call: TRBJ2-5
clone_size: -
v_call: TRBV7-9
cdr3_nt: TGTGCCAGCAGCCCACTAGCGGGGGGGCAAGAGACCCAGTACTTC
cdr3_aa: CASSPLAGGQETQYF

d_call: TRBD1
j_call: TRBJ2-2
clone_size: -
v_call: TRBV7-2
cdr3_nt: TGTGCCAGCAGACTACAGGGGTACGGGGAGCTGTTTTTT
cdr3_aa: CASRLQGYGELFF

d_call: -
j_call: TRBJ2-1
clone_size: few
v_call: TRBV7-9
cdr3_nt: TGTGCCAGCGGCTTATACAATGAGCAGTTCTTC
cdr3_aa: CASGLYNEQFF

d_call: TRBD1
j_call: TRBJ1-4
clone_size: -
v_call: TRBV7-6
cdr3_nt: TGTGCCAGCAGCCTCGGGACAGGGGATTTTTCCTATGAAAAACTGTTTTTT
cdr3_aa: CASSLGTGDFSYEKLFF

d_call: -
j_call: TRBJ1-1
clone_size: -
v_call: TRBV7-9
cdr3_nt: TGTGCCAGTCTCAGTCTCACTGAAGCTTTCTTT
cdr3_aa: CASLSLTEAFF

d_call: -
j_call: TRBJ2-5
clone_size: -
v_call: TRBV7-7
cdr3_nt: TGTGCCAGCAGCTTAGAGGGCGGCGGCCCTCAAGAGACCCAGTACTTC
cdr3_aa: CASSLEGGGPQETQYF

d_call: -
j_call: TRBJ2-7
clone_size: -
v_call: TRBV7-2
cdr3_nt: TGTGCCAGCAGCCCACTAGTGGGGGCCTACGAGCAGTACTTC
cdr3_aa: CASSPLVGAYEQYF

d_call: -
j_call: TRBJ1-1
clone_size: -
v_call: TRBV9
cdr3_nt: TGTGCCAGCAGCGTGATGAACACTGAAGCTTTCTTT
cdr3_aa: CASSVMNTEAFF

d_call: TRBD1
j_call: TRBJ2-7
clone_size: -
v_call: TRBV7-2
cdr3_nt: TGTGCCAGCAGCGTACAGGGGGCAGCGGCCTACGAGCAGTACTTC
cdr3_aa: CASSVQGAAAYEQYF

d_call: TRBD1
j_call: TRBJ2-1
clone_size: -
v_call: TRBV5-6
cdr3_nt: TGTGCCAGCAGCTTACCGACAGGGGCCTACAATGAGCAGTTCTTC
cdr3_aa: CASSLPTGAYNEQFF

d_call: -
j_call: TRBJ2-2
clone_size: once
v_call: TRBV9
cdr3_nt: TGTGCCAGCAGCCCCCCCCCGGGGGCCCCCGACACCGGGGAGCTGTTTTTT
cdr3_aa: CASSPPPGAPDTGELFF

d_call: -
j_call: TRBJ2-2
clone_size: -
v_call: TRBV5-4
cdr3_nt: TGTGCCAGCAGCTTTAAGGGGCCCACCGGGGAGCTGTTTTTT
cdr3_aa: CASSFKGPTGELFF

d_call: -
j_call: TRBJ1-2
clone_size: -
v_call: TRBV4-3
cdr3_nt: TGCGCCAGCAGCCTAGACGACGGCTATGGCTACACCTTC
cdr3_aa: CASSLDDGYGYTF

d_call: -
j_call: TRBJ2-1
clone_size: -
v_call: TRBV4-3
cdr3_nt: TGCGCCAGCAGCCAGGTGCAGGGCAATGAGCAGTTCTTC
cdr3_aa: CASSQVQGNEQFF

d_call: -
j_call: TRBJ2-2
clone_size: -
v_call: TRBV4-3
cdr3_nt: TGCGCCAGCAGCCAAGGAGCTGCATCCGGGGAGCTGTTTTTT
cdr3_aa: CASSQGAASGELFF

d_call: -
j_call: TRBJ2-5
clone_size: -
v_call: TRBV7-7
cdr3_nt: TGTGCTAGCAGCTTAACGGGGGTCACAGGGGAGACCCAGTACTTC
cdr3_aa: CASSLTGVTGETQYF

d_call: -
j_call: TRBJ1-5
clone_size: -
v_call: TRBV27
cdr3_nt: TGTGCCAGCAGTTCTCCGGGGGAAGCCCAGCATTTT
cdr3_aa: CASSSPGEAQHF

d_call: -
j_call: TRBJ2-1
clone_size: -
v_call: TRBV27
cdr3_nt: TGTGCCAGCAGTTCCGCTCAGGGAGGCTCCTACAATGAGCAGTTCTTC
cdr3_aa: CASSSAQGGSYNEQFF

d_call: -
j_call: TRBJ1-1
clone_size: -
v_call: TRBV10-3
cdr3_nt: TGTGCCATCAGTGAGTCGAGTGCTGAAGCTTTCTTT
cdr3_aa: CAISESSAEAFF